One sample yielded the 9 T cell receptor beta chains listed below, sequenced in a study of cytomegalovirus exposure and HLA in healthy donors. The PCR contained 60 Vbeta and 13 Jbeta primers. The table came from immunoSEQ multiplex PCR; TCRdb's copy has only in-frame clones and leaves some out. Among more than 150,000 clones listed, about 80% were seen once. The sequenced sample was PBMCs. These receptors were obtained from a man aged 18 to 29 in good health and CMV-seronegative.

The chain couples TRBV7-9 to TRBJ2-1; D is perhaps TRBD2 (5 bases). The CDR3 contains 12 residues. The germline V gene encodes CDR1 SEHNR and CDR2 FQNEAQ (reference sequence). V lost 6 bases and J 7 bases, leaving 10 bases between the germline ends. CDR3 loop: CASRTERNEQFF. For the CDR3, the DNA is TGTGCCAGCAGGACCGAGCGGAATGAGCAGTTCTTC.

This clone is deemed medium-sized. The genes are TRBV6-4 and TRBJ1-4; possible D gene TRBD1, 6 bases. CDR1 is MRHNA and CDR2 is SNTAGT in the germline V gene. CDR3 length equals 17 residues. The V gene lost 2 bases and the J gene lost 0 bases, with 13 bases spanning the gap. The CDR3 region is CASSDAYRAATNEKLFF. CDR3 bases: TGTGCCAGCAGTGACGCTTACAGGGCCGCAACTAATGAAAAACTGTTTTTT.

Worth noting for this clone: Mismatch with germline at one junction end may stem from a read error. V is TRBV6-5 and J is TRBJ1-1; the D is unclear. In germline, CDR1 is MNHEY, CDR2 SVGAGI. The CDR3 totals 11 residues. CDR3: CASSTPFEASF. CDR3 coding DNA: TGTGCCAGCAGTACCCCCTTTGAAGCTTCCTTT.

V gene TRBV30 combines with J gene TRBJ2-7; D might be TRBD1 (5 bases). V was shortened by 3 bases and J by 4 bases, with 19 bases between the two germline ends. Germline lookup yields CDR1 GTSNPN and CDR2 SVGIG (reference sequence). The CDR3 runs to 15 residues. The CDR3 DNA reads TGTGCCTGGAGAAGAAGGGGTTTTGGTCTTTACGAGCAGTACTTC. It specifies CAWRRRGFGLYEQYF. Based on the CDR3 plus reference TRBV30 and TRBJ2-7, the full variable domain is SQTIHQWPATLVQPVGSPLSLECTVEGTSNPNLYWYRQAAGRGLQLLFYSVGIGQISSEVPQNLSASRPQDRQFILSSKKLLLSDSGFYLCAWRRRGFGLYEQYFGPGTRLTVT.

This chain connects TRBV5-1 to TRBJ1-2; D is unresolved. CDR3 size: 16 residues. The V and J ends lost 5 bases and 8 bases respectively, with 25 bases between them. Germline V CDR1 and CDR2: SGHRS, YFSETQ. The CDR3, as DNA: TGCGCCAGCAGTCAGAGGGTCGGTCCGGGTGCGGACGGCTACACCTTC. It is translated as CASSQRVGPGADGYTF.

This clone was counted a few times. Compared with germline, one end of the junction differs, possibly owing to a read error. The gene calls are TRBV7-7 and TRBJ2-7; TRBD1 is a possible D gene (5 bases). The CDR3 sequence is 14 residues long. Germline CDR1 is SSHAT and CDR2 is FNYEAQ (reference sequence). In nucleotides, the CDR3 is TGTGCTAGCAGTCCCTGGCAGGGTTCCTACGAGCAGTACTTC. It is translated as CASSPWQGSYEQYF. Looking up the rest from reference TRBV7-7 and TRBJ2-7 gives the full variable domain: GAGVSQSPRYKVTKRGQDVTLRCDPISSHATLYWYQQALGQGPEFLTYFNYEAQPDKSGLPSDRFSAERPEGSISTLTIQRTEQRDSAMYRCASSPWQGSYEQYFGPGTRLTVT.

With respect to this clone: One junction end does not reproduce the germline sequence, and a read error may be involved. The chain couples TRBV2 to TRBJ2-2, with a tentative D call TRBD2 (6 bases). Looked up from germline, CDR1 is SNHLY and CDR2 is FYNNEI. CDR3 length: 16 residues. The CDR3 DNA is TGTGCCAGCAGTGAAAGAGGGAGGAGGAACGCCGGGGAGCTGTTTTTT. Translation gives CASSERGRRNAGELFF.

To note about this clone: At the DNA level, this CDR3 is encoded by other sequences in the same sample as well. The V and J genes are TRBV9 and TRBJ1-2; D gene unclear. Trimming left V 0 bases short and J 4 bases short, with 7 bases between. The CDR3 contains 13 residues. Germline CDR1 is SGDLS and CDR2 is YYNGEE. The CDR3 bases are TGTGCCAGCAGCGTAGGGGAGGGCTATGGCTACACCTTC. It translates to CASSVGEGYGYTF.

This clone was counted a single time. The rearrangement joins TRBV21-1 to TRBJ2-1; the table's D gene call, TRBD2, was not cross checked with the DNA. TRBV21-1 is a pseudogene segment. This CDR3 region has 16 residues. Written as DNA, the CDR3 is TGTGCCAGCAGCAACAGGGCGGGATGCTCCTACAATGAGCAGTTCTTC. Protein product: CASSNRAGCSYNEQFF.